The sequence of this TCR beta chain was determined in a study of blood T cell repertoires in COVID-19. Overall study: Sites in the United States, Italy and Spain provided acute and convalescent COVID-19 samples. From T cells, B-cell-depleted T cells, or PBMCs came the material, which was cDNA or gDNA.

The CDR3 runs to 15 residues. J gave up 7 bases and V 4 bases, and 5 bases lay outside the gene matches. CDR1 is MDHEN, CDR2 SYDVKM, per germline. Per the original data handling: Reference gene primers were amplified, and this amplification served to estimate nucleated cell counts. The table came from immunoSEQ multiplex PCR; TCRdb's copy has only in-frame clones and leaves some out. The D gene and trimming were derived from the DNA, and the V and J assignments and clone size from that table. The profile shows approximately 140,000 clones, about 88% of them singletons. The sample consisted of peripheral blood. The chain is built from TRBV28 and TRBJ2-7, with TRBD2 matching over 15 bases. This TCR came from a man aged 50-60 years with active or convalescent COVID-19. The CDR3 region has the DNA TGTGCCAGCAGTTCACGGACTAGCGGGAGGGGTGAGCAGTACTTC. This translates into CASSSRTSGRGEQYF.